Listed below are T cell receptor beta chains from one sample, sequenced in a study of graft-versus-host responses after intestinal transplantation. The protocol was immunoSEQ multiplex PCR, while the TCRdb copy is restricted to in-frame clones and leaves out a portion. This sample has 60,000 to 75,000 clones; around 90% occur once, and the top ten carry approximately 1.6%. Sample: ileum tissue, taken less than 400 days after transplant. The receptors derive from a human patient who received an intestinal transplant, so some T cells may come from the graft donor. CDR3s include the opening cysteine and the closing phenylalanine or tryptophan. The order of the fields is CDR3 DNA, CDR3 protein, D gene, V gene, J gene, clone size. A D gene is named only where the DNA matches it firmly. Only some rows state a clone size, as once, few, many or a class for expanded clones.

CDR3nt: TGCGCCAGCAGCCAAGATCGGACAGGGGGAAACACCATATATTTT; CDR3aa: CASSQDRTGGNTIYF; d_gene: TRBD1; v_gene: TRBV4-1; j_gene: TRBJ1-3; abundance: -
CDR3nt: TGCGCCAGCACTGGGACAATTCAGACCATGAACACCGGGGAGCTGTTTTTT; CDR3aa: CASTGTIQTMNTGELFF; d_gene: -; v_gene: TRBV5-1; j_gene: TRBJ2-2; abundance: -
CDR3nt: TGCGCCAGCAGCCAGTCGGGACTAGCGGACTTTAATGAGCAGTTCTTC; CDR3aa: CASSQSGLADFNEQFF; d_gene: TRBD2; v_gene: TRBV4-1; j_gene: TRBJ2-1; abundance: once
CDR3nt: TGTGCCAGCCTGGGGACTAGCGATTCTGGCGCACGGGAGGGGTATTGGACAGATACGCAGTATTTT; CDR3aa: CASLGTSDSGAREGYWTDTQYF; d_gene: TRBD2; v_gene: TRBV2; j_gene: TRBJ2-3; abundance: -
CDR3nt: TGCGCCAGCAGTGAGTGGTTGGGGCCTACCTACGAGCAGTACTTC; CDR3aa: CASSEWLGPTYEQYF; d_gene: -; v_gene: TRBV10-1; j_gene: TRBJ2-7; abundance: -
CDR3nt: TGTGCCAGCAGCGTGGGTACAGTGGTTCTTCGCTACGAGCAGTACTTC; CDR3aa: CASSVGTVVLRYEQYF; d_gene: -; v_gene: TRBV5-6; j_gene: TRBJ2-7; abundance: once
CDR3nt: TGTGCCAGCAGTCCCAGGACTGGCACAGATACGCAGTATTTT; CDR3aa: CASSPRTGTDTQYF; d_gene: -; v_gene: TRBV28; j_gene: TRBJ2-3; abundance: -
CDR3nt: TGTGCCAGCAGCCCCGGGACCACCTACAATGAGCAGTTCTTC; CDR3aa: CASSPGTTYNEQFF; d_gene: -; v_gene: TRBV11-2; j_gene: TRBJ2-1; abundance: -
CDR3nt: TGTGCCAGCTCCACTAGCGGGCGTTACAATGAGCAGTTCTTC; CDR3aa: CASSTSGRYNEQFF; d_gene: TRBD2; v_gene: TRBV9; j_gene: TRBJ2-1; abundance: -
CDR3nt: TGTGCCAGCAGTTACTCGCAGGACCCGGGGCCCTATGGCTACACCTTC; CDR3aa: CASSYSQDPGPYGYTF; d_gene: -; v_gene: TRBV6-6; j_gene: TRBJ1-2; abundance: -